This T cell receptor beta chain was retrieved from a study of shared clonotypes between healthy human individuals. It was CD45RO-negative cells, positively selected for CCR7, that made up naive CD8 cells, with terminally differentiated effector memory CD45RA+ cells excluded. Every contributor of samples was a Caucasian grown-up residing in Nashville, Tennessee. Assay used: immunoSEQ multiplex PCR; TCRdb lists only in-frame clones, some missing. The sample lists about 820,000 clones, 80% to 95% occurring once. This clone has at least ten counts. Its specificity is not known. CDR3 length equals 15 residues. Germline CDR1 is MNHNY and CDR2 is SVGAGI (reference sequence). The trim removed 2 bases at V and 2 bases at J, leaving 4 bases unmatched. General observations from the study: The study sampled only blood, and tissue repertoires likely differ.

The sample was naive CD8+ T cells sorted from blood. This receptor was obtained from a man aged 25 to 40 in good health. This chain links TRBV6-6 with TRBJ2-3, with 7 nucleotides matching TRBD1. The CDR3 coding sequence is TGTGCCAGCAGTTACGGGGACAGTCACACAGATACGCAGTATTTT. Encoded protein: CASSYGDSHTDTQYF.